This T cell receptor (beta chain) was retrieved from a study of T cell responses to AZD1222 COVID-19 vaccine. TCRdb's table, derived via immunoSEQ multiplex PCR, lists solely in-frame clones and lacks some. The table shows about 140,000 clones, with about 90% occurring only once. Germline V gives CDR1 LGHDT, CDR2 YNNKEL (reference sequence). Trimming took 6 bases from V and 4 from J, leaving 11 bases between them. This CDR3 region has 13 residues. The chain is built from TRBV3-1 (or the pseudogene TRBV3-2) and TRBJ2-3; maybe TRBD2 (5 bases). The clonotype originates from an adult in good health. The material was peripheral blood, obtained on day 0 of AZD1222 vaccination. The DNA of the CDR3 is TGTGCCAGCAGGGACGGCGGGTCAGATACGCAGTATTTT. It translates to CASRDGGSDTQYF.